Each of the 9 T cell receptor beta chains below was sequenced from the same sample in a study of metastatic and nonmetastatic thyroid tumors. Before thyroid surgery, none of the patients had received any treatment. TCRdb re-called clones via MiXCR from the PCR reads. The table lists over 25,000 clones, about 15% of them singletons, with approximately 6.1% in the top ten. The sequencing sample was made of blood. These receptors all stem from a male donor with papillary thyroid cancer or a benign thyroid nodule (not recorded which). Some clones in this sample may be carry-over from other donors' samples.

This clone was counted at least ten times. The chain couples TRBV5-1 to TRBJ1-1, with a possible D match to TRBD1 (6 bases). Trimming shortened V by 4 bases and J by 7 bases, and 11 bases separated the two germline ends. This CDR3 region has 12 residues. Germline V gene lookup returns CDR1 SGHRS and CDR2 YFSETQ. Here the CDR3 reads CASSGGPVEAFF. The DNA of the CDR3 is TGCGCCAGCAGCGGGGGGCCAGTTGAAGCTTTCTTT.

This clone was picked up many times. J is TRBJ2-3 and V is TRBV20-1; tentatively, D is TRBD1 (5 bases). Looked up from germline, CDR1 is DFQATT and CDR2 is SNEGSKA (reference sequence). Trimming pared 7 bases from V and 0 bases from J, leaving 8 bases between. CDR3 length: 12 amino acids. The CDR3 reads CSVGQSTDTQYF. CDR3 DNA: TGCAGTGTGGGGCAGAGCACAGATACGCAGTATTTT.

The V call is TRBV6-1, the J call TRBJ1-2; D remains ambiguous. Trimming stripped 5 bases from V and 5 bases from J, with 9 bases between. Germline V gene sequence: CDR1 MNHNS, CDR2 SASEGT. The CDR3 contains 12 residues. This chain's CDR3 is CASSLGDYGYTF. CDR3 DNA sequence: TGTGCCAGCAGTTTGGGAGATTATGGCTACACCTTC.

This clone has a count of ten or more. The J gene is TRBJ1-2, the V gene TRBV4-1; D unclear. Germline CDR1 MGHRA, CDR2 YSYEKL. With 1 base removed from V and 2 bases from J, the gap between germline ends came to 8 bases. The CDR3 runs 14 residues. The CDR3 here is CASSQGQTNYGYTF. CDR3 DNA: TGCGCCAGCAGCCAAGGGCAGACAAACTATGGCTACACCTTC.

The chain recombines TRBV6-2 or TRBV6-3 with TRBJ1-5, with 10 nucleotides matching TRBD1. J gave up 2 bases and V 5 bases, and 6 bases lay outside the gene matches. The CDR3 covers 16 residues. CDR1 is MNHEY and CDR2 is SVGEGT in the germline V gene. The CDR3 is CASSPGQGIRNQPQHF. The CDR3 DNA follows: TGTGCCAGCAGTCCGGGACAGGGGATTCGCAATCAGCCCCAGCATTTT.

In this sample, this clone turned up many times. The same CDR3 also results from other DNA sequences found in this sample. V and J are TRBV7-2 and TRBJ2-1; 13 bases agree with TRBD2. Germline CDR1 SGHTA, CDR2 FQGNSA. The CDR3 has 19 amino acids. Trimming removed 5 bases from V and 0 bases from J; junction bases left unmatched: 10. In nucleotides, the CDR3 is TGTGCCAGCAGCGGGGGACTAGCGGGACCCCGGAGCTCCTACAATGAGCAGTTCTTC. Protein product: CASSGGLAGPRSSYNEQFF.

This clone was counted many times. The rearrangement uses TRBV30 and TRBJ1-6; D not certain. Trimming removed 0 bases at V and 0 bases at J, with 15 bases between. Germline V lookup: CDR1 GTSNPN, CDR2 SVGIG (reference sequence). The CDR3 extends over 18 amino acids. In DNA, the CDR3 is TGTGCCTGGAGTGTAGCCCCCTCTGGGGTCTCCTATAATTCACCCCTCCACTTT. Its translation is CAWSVAPSGVSYNSPLHF.

This chain joins TRBV7-9 and TRBJ2-7, with 7 positions matching TRBD1. V lost 5 bases and J lost 8; bases outside the gene matches: 6. There are 12 residues in the CDR3. The germline V gene encodes CDR1 SEHNR and CDR2 FQNEAQ (reference sequence). The CDR3 loop is CASSIPTGQQYF. CDR3 coding DNA: TGTGCCAGCAGCATACCGACAGGGCAGCAGTACTTC.

A word on this clone: A much larger clone lies a single base off, so this may be a read error. The genes are TRBV18 and TRBJ1-1, with a possible D match to TRBD1 (5 bases). Germline CDR1 KGHSH, CDR2 LQKENI. This CDR3 is 14 amino acids long. Trimming pared 2 bases from V and 5 bases from J, leaving 12 bases between. Here the CDR3 DNA reads TGTGCCAGCTCACCATCGGGGGGGGGAACTGAAGCTTTCTTT. This sequence encodes CASSPSGGGTEAFF.